The 26 T cell receptor beta chains below all came from one sample that was sequenced in a study of blood T cell repertoires in COVID-19. Profiling relied on immunoSEQ multiplex PCR, and the TCRdb table lists in-frame clones only, not all of them. The sample lists approximately 150,000 clones, approximately 75% seen once, with roughly a tenth in the top ten. Sequencing was performed on peripheral blood. These receptors all come from a human donor in a cohort sampled during active COVID-19.

The chain has TRBV25-1 and TRBJ2-7; 12 bases map to TRBD2. This CDR3 comprises 16 residues. Per germline, CDR1 MGHDK and CDR2 SYGVNS. The V and J ends lost 4 bases and 6 bases, in that order; junction bases with no gene match: 10. CDR3: CASSVVRLAGVCEQYF. CDR3 sequence (DNA): TGTGCCAGCAGTGTAGTCAGACTAGCGGGAGTATGCGAGCAGTACTTC.

The chain recombines TRBV7-2 with TRBJ2-7, with TRBD2 matching 12 bases. CDR3 length: 15 residues. Looked up from germline, CDR1 is SGHTA and CDR2 is FQGNSA. The ends lost 5 bases at V and 6 bases at J; junction bases unmatched: 8. The CDR3 nucleotides are TGTGCCAGCAGCGGATCTAGCGGGAGGGCCCCCGAGCAGTACTTC. Translated, it gives CASSGSSGRAPEQYF.

The chain is built from TRBV27 and TRBJ2-1; 11 bases align to TRBD2. With 5 bases clipped from V and 12 bases from J, the junction kept 9 bases outside the gene matches. The CDR3 runs to 14 residues. The germline CDR1 and CDR2 sequences are MNHEY and SMNVEV (reference sequence). This chain's CDR3 is CASSQGLAGFRQFF. The DNA for the CDR3 is TGTGCCAGCAGTCAAGGACTAGCGGGTTTTCGGCAGTTCTTC.

The J gene is TRBJ1-1, the V gene TRBV18, with a weak D call TRBD1 (5 bases). The CDR3 runs to 12 residues. V was trimmed by 4 bases and J by 5 bases, leaving 8 bases between them. The germline V gene encodes CDR1 KGHSH and CDR2 LQKENI. CDR3 sequence: CASSHGGTEAFF. The CDR3 DNA follows: TGTGCCAGCTCACACGGGGGGACTGAAGCTTTCTTT.

This clone has more than one count but fewer than ten. The chain recombines TRBV7-2 with TRBJ2-3, with D maybe TRBD2 (5 bases). CDR3 length: 17 amino acids. The germline CDR1 and CDR2 sequences are SGHTA and FQGNSA. V was shortened by 1 base and J by 2 bases, with 16 bases between the two germline ends. CDR3 in DNA: TGTGCCAGCAGCTTAGTAGACCGCGGACTCAACACAGATACGCAGTATTTT. Translated, it gives CASSLVDRGLNTDTQYF.

The V call is TRBV13, the J call TRBJ1-1; maybe TRBD1 (5 bases). Germline lookup yields CDR1 PRHDT and CDR2 FYEKMQ (reference sequence). The CDR3 runs to 13 residues. Deletions cut 6 bases from V and 5 bases from J, with 13 bases between. The CDR3 nucleotides read TGTGCCAGCAGTCTCGGGGGTGGGACTGAAGCTTTCTTT. Protein sequence: CASSLGGGTEAFF.

A few counts support this clone. This chain links TRBV28 with TRBJ1-1; D is uncertain. This CDR3 has 13 residues. CDR1 and CDR2 (germline): MDHEN, SYDVKM. Trimming shortened V by 5 bases and J by 7 bases, and 14 bases separated the two germline ends. For the CDR3, the DNA is TGTGCCAGCAGTAAAGGCGGGAGAATTGAAGCTTTCTTT. Protein: CASSKGGRIEAFF.

The chain recombines TRBV30 with TRBJ1-6; 9 bases are shared with TRBD1. J lost 10 bases, V lost 4 bases, and 8 bases had no gene match. Germline CDR1 GTSNPN, CDR2 SVGIG (reference sequence). CDR3 size: 14 residues. CDR3 region: CAWTEGTGSSPLHF. The CDR3 nucleotides are TGTGCCTGGACTGAGGGGACAGGGTCATCACCCCTCCACTTT.

The V gene is TRBV12-3 or TRBV12-4, the J gene TRBJ1-2, with a weak D call TRBD1 (5 bases). The V gene lost 3 bases and the J gene lost 13 bases, with 15 bases spanning the gap. The CDR3 spans 12 residues. CDR3 amino acids: CASSLGFRGVTF. The CDR3, as DNA: TGTGCCAGCAGTTTGGGGTTTCGGGGGGTCACCTTC.

This clone turned up a few times. V is TRBV2 and J is TRBJ1-5; D is perhaps TRBD1 (6 bases). This CDR3 is built from 14 residues. V was shortened by 3 bases and J by 5 bases, with 11 bases between the two germline ends. CDR1 SNHLY and CDR2 FYNNEI come from the germline V gene. CDR3 in amino acids: CASSDWAGDQPQHF. CDR3 DNA sequence: TGTGCCAGCAGTGATTGGGCAGGGGATCAGCCCCAGCATTTT. The full variable domain, in which reference TRBV2 and TRBJ1-5 provide the parts outside the CDR3, is EPEVTQTPSHQVTQMGQEVILRCVPISNHLYFYWYRQILGQKVEFLVSFYNNEISEKSEIFDDQFSVERPDGSNFTLKIRSTKLEDSAMYFCASSDWAGDQPQHFGDGTRLSIL.

V usage is TRBV10-1 and J usage is TRBJ2-7; 8 nucleotides agree with TRBD1. Germline V gene sequence: CDR1 WNHNN, CDR2 SYGVQD (reference sequence). The CDR3 totals 15 residues. V lost 5 bases, J lost 2 bases, and 8 bases stayed unmatched. CDR3 coding DNA: TGCGCCAGCAGTTCGGGACAGGTCAACCCCTACGAGCAGTACTTC. The encoded protein is CASSSGQVNPYEQYF.

The CDR3 sequence is CASNSPGSNQPQHF. The CDR3 DNA is TGTGCCAGCAACTCCCCGGGTAGCAATCAGCCCCAGCATTTT. V and J are TRBV27 and TRBJ1-5; D is uncertain. Between the trimmed V and J ends, which lost 7 bases and 0 bases, there was a span of 10 bases. Germline V lookup: CDR1 MNHEY, CDR2 SMNVEV (reference sequence). The CDR3 runs to 14 residues.

This chain uses TRBV5-1 with TRBJ2-1; a weak D match, TRBD2 (6 bases). The CDR3 runs to 12 residues. In germline, CDR1 is SGHRS, CDR2 YFSETQ. The V gene lost 2 bases and the J gene lost 9 bases, with 9 bases spanning the gap. This chain's CDR3 is CASSFLGSEQFF. The CDR3 coding sequence is TGCGCCAGCAGCTTTCTCGGGAGTGAGCAGTTCTTC.

The V call is TRBV14, the J call TRBJ2-7; maybe TRBD2 (6 bases). Trimming cost V 1 base and J 6 bases, with 13 bases left between them. There are 14 residues in the CDR3. Germline loops: CDR1 SGHDN, CDR2 FVKESK. The chain's CDR3 is CASSQGGTVFEQYF. CDR3 bases: TGTGCCAGCAGCCAAGGGGGGACTGTCTTCGAGCAGTACTTC.

Comments on this clone: The limits of the CDR3 on the DNA are not certain, so only TCRdb's listed CDR3 is given. The V call is TRBV28, the J call TRBJ1-6. Germline values: CDR1 MDHEN, CDR2 SYDVKM. The CDR3 is 15 residues long, counting both termini. The CDR3: CASILGGSSGSPLHF.

The chain couples TRBV27 to TRBJ2-2; D perhaps matches TRBD2 (6 bases). V lost 7 bases to trimming and J lost 6 bases, with 12 bases between them. CDR1 is MNHEY and CDR2 is SMNVEV in the germline V gene (reference sequence). The CDR3 spans 13 residues. CDR3 loop: CASNDGGAGELFF. CDR3 nucleotides: TGTGCCAGCAACGATGGAGGGGCCGGGGAGCTGTTTTTT.

V usage is TRBV19 and J usage is TRBJ1-6; tentative D call: TRBD1 (5 bases). Trimming removed 7 bases from V and 14 bases from J, with 9 bases in between. Germline-derived CDR1 and CDR2 are LNHDA and SQIVND (reference sequence). The CDR3 is 10 amino acids. CDR3 loop: CASMGPTLHF. The CDR3 region has the DNA TGTGCCAGTATGGGGCCCACCCTCCACTTT.

This clone was picked up one time. CDR3 coding DNA: TGTGCCAGCAGTGGTCCACTAGCGGGATCTAACACCGGGGAGCTGTTTTTT. This encodes CASSGPLAGSNTGELFF. J is TRBJ2-2 and V is TRBV2; 10 bases are a match to TRBD2. This CDR3 has 17 residues. From germline, CDR1 is SNHLY and CDR2 FYNNEI. V shed 4 bases and J 2 bases; nucleotides not matched to a gene: 7.

The rearrangement joins TRBV20-1 to TRBJ1-5; D not resolved. V lost 3 bases to trimming and J lost 4 bases, with 10 bases between them. In germline, CDR1 is DFQATT, CDR2 SNEGSKA (reference sequence). CDR3 length: 13 residues. CDR3 loop: CSASEGRNQPQHF. CDR3 nucleotides: TGCAGTGCTAGTGAAGGGAGGAATCAGCCCCAGCATTTT.

The chain joins TRBV7-2 to TRBJ2-5; 10 nucleotides align to TRBD2. CDR3 size: 17 residues. Losses at the gene ends were 2 bases for V and 5 bases for J; bases not matched to a gene: 11. Germline CDR1 is SGHTA and CDR2 is FQGNSA. The CDR3, as DNA: TGTGCCAGCAGCTTAAGGTTCCCAGCGGGGGGGGTGGAGACCCAGTACTTC. This translates into CASSLRFPAGGVETQYF.

This rearrangement joins TRBV5-1 to TRBJ2-7; weak D call: TRBD2 (6 bases). This CDR3 region has 14 residues. Between the trimmed V and J ends, which lost 3 bases and 4 bases, there was a span of 14 bases. Germline CDR1 SGHRS, CDR2 YFSETQ. The CDR3 spells CASSSGQGGYEQYF. CDR3 coding DNA: TGCGCCAGCAGCTCCGGGCAGGGAGGTTACGAGCAGTACTTC.

This clone has just one count. This chain connects TRBV30 to TRBJ1-2; no definite D call. CDR1 is GTSNPN, CDR2 SVGIG, per germline (reference sequence). The CDR3 has 13 amino acids. Trimming stripped 3 bases from V and 5 bases from J, with 13 bases between. DNA of the CDR3: TGTGCCTGGAGGAACGTTGCCCGGTATGGCTACACCTTC. Its translation: CAWRNVARYGYTF.

This chain uses TRBV28 with TRBJ2-2, with TRBD1 matching over 7 bases. The V segment lost 2 bases and the J segment 3 bases; nucleotides outside the gene matches: 6. The CDR3 has 16 residues. Germline V gene data show CDR1 as MDHEN and CDR2 as SYDVKM. Here the CDR3 DNA reads TGTGCCAGCAGTTTAGAGGGGGACAGTTACACCGGGGAGCTGTTTTTT. Protein sequence: CASSLEGDSYTGELFF.

This clone was recorded only once. The rearrangement links TRBV4-3 to TRBJ1-4, with D possibly being TRBD1 (6 bases). The CDR3 is 15 residues long. Germline loops: CDR1 LGHNA, CDR2 YSLEER. With 4 bases removed from V and 5 bases from J, the gap between germline ends came to 14 bases. The DNA of the CDR3 is TGCGCCAGCAGCCGTCGACAGGACCTGAATGAAAAACTGTTTTTT. It yields the protein CASSRRQDLNEKLFF.

This clone was observed a handful of times. This rearrangement joins TRBV5-4 to TRBJ1-1; 8 positions match TRBD1. Germline V gene sequence: CDR1 SGHNT, CDR2 YYREEE (reference sequence). V was pared by 4 bases and J by 1 base, with 6 bases of the junction left unmatched. The CDR3 is 15 amino acids. The CDR3 DNA is TGTGCCAGCAGCCCTTTGACAGGGGAGAACACTGAAGCTTTCTTT. This encodes CASSPLTGENTEAFF.

The V gene is TRBV19, the J gene TRBJ1-2; tentatively, D is TRBD1 (6 bases). V lost 5 bases to trimming and J lost 4 bases, with 11 bases between them. Per germline, CDR1 LNHDA and CDR2 SQIVND (reference sequence). The CDR3 length is 13 residues. The CDR3 bases are TGTGCCAGTAGTGAAGACAGGATCTATGGCTACACCTTC. Its translation is CASSEDRIYGYTF.